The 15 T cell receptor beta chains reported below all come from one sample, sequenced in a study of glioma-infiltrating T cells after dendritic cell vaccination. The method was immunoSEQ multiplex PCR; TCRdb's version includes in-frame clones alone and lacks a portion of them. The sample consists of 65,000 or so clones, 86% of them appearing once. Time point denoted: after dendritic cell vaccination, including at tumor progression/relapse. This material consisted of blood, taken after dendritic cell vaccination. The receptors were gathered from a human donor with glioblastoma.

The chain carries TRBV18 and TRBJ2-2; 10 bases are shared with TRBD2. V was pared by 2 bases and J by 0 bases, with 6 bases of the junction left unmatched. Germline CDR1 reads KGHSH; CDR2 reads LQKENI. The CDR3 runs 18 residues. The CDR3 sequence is CASSPVSLAGANTGELFF. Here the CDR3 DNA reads TGTGCCAGCTCACCAGTGAGTCTAGCGGGGGCGAACACCGGGGAGCTGTTTTTT. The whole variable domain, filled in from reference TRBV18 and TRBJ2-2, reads NAGVMQNPRHLVRRRGQEARLRCSPMKGHSHVYWYRQLPEEGLKFMVYLQKENIIDESGMPKERFSAEFPKEGPSILRIQQVVRGDSAAYFCASSPVSLAGANTGELFFGEGSRLTVL.

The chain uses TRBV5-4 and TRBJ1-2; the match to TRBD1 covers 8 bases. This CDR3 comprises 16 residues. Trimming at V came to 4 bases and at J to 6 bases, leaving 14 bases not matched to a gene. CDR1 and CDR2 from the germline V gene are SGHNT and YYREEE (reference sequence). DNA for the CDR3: TGTGCCAGCAGCCTAGCTTTAGGACAGGGTAATAATGGCTACACCTTC. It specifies CASSLALGQGNNGYTF.

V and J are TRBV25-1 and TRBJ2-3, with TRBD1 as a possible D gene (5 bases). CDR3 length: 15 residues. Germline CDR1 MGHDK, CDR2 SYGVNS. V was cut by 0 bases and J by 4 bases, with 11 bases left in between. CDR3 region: CASSEYGQGADTQYF. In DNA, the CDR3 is TGTGCCAGCAGTGAATATGGTCAAGGGGCAGATACGCAGTATTTT. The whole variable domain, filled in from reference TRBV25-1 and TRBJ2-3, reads EADIYQTPRYLVIGTGKKITLECSQTMGHDKMYWYQQDPGMELHLIHYSYGVNSTEKGDLSSESTVSRIRTEHFPLTLESARPSHTSQYLCASSEYGQGADTQYFGPGTRLTVL.

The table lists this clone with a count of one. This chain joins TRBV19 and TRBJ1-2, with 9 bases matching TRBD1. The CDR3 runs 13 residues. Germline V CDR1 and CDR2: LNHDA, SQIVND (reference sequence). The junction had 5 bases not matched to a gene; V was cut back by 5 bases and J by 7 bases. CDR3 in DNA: TGTGCCAGTAGTCTCGGGACAGGGACTGGCTACACCTTC. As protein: CASSLGTGTGYTF.

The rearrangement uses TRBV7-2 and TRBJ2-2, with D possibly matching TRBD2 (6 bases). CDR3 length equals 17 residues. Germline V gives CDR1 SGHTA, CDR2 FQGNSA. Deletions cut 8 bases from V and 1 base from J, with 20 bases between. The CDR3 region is CASGPGTGTLNTGELFF. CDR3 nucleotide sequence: TGTGCCAGCGGCCCTGGGACGGGGACTTTGAACACCGGGGAGCTGTTTTTT.

The CDR3 nucleotides read TGTGCCAGCAGCAAAGACAGGGGATCCCAGTACTTC. Amino acid sequence: CASSKDRGSQYF. The rearrangement links TRBV5-8 to TRBJ2-5, with 8 nucleotides matching TRBD1. Germline-derived CDR1 and CDR2 are SGHTS and YDEGEE. J lost 9 bases, V lost 4 bases, and 5 bases had no gene match. The CDR3 totals 12 residues. Full variable domain (outside the CDR3, taken from reference TRBV5-8 and TRBJ2-5): EAGVTQSPTHLIKTRGQQATLRCSPISGHTSVYWYQQALGLGLQFLLWYDEGEERNRGNFPPRFSGRQFPNYSSELNVNALELEDSALYLCASSKDRGSQYFGPGTRLLVL.

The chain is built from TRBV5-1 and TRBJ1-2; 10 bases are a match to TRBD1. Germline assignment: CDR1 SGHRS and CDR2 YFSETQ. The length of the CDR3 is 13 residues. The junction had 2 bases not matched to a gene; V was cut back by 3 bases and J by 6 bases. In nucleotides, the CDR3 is TGCGCCAGCAGCTGGACAGGGGGAGATGGCTACACCTTC. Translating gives CASSWTGGDGYTF.

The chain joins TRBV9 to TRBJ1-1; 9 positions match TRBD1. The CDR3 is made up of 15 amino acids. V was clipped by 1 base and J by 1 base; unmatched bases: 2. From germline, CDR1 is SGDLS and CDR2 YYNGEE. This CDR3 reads CASSVRQGENTEAFF. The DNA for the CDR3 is TGTGCCAGCAGCGTACGACAGGGGGAGAACACTGAAGCTTTCTTT. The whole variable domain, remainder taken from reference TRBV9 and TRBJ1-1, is DSGVTQTPKHLITATGQRVTLRCSPRSGDLSVYWYQQSLDQGLQFLIQYYNGEERAKGNILERFSAQQFPDLHSELNLSSLELGDSALYFCASSVRQGENTEAFFGQGTRLTVV.

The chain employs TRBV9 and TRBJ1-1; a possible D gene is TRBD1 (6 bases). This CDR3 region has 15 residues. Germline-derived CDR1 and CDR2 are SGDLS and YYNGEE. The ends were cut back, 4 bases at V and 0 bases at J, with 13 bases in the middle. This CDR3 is CASSRNREMNTEAFF. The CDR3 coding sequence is TGTGCCAGCAGCAGAAACAGGGAAATGAACACTGAAGCTTTCTTT.

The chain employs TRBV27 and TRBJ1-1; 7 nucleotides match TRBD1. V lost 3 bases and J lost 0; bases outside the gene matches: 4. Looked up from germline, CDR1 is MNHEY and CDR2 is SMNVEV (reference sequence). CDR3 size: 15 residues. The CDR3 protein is CASSLDRRLNTEAFF. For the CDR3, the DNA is TGTGCCAGCAGTTTGGACAGGAGATTGAACACTGAAGCTTTCTTT.

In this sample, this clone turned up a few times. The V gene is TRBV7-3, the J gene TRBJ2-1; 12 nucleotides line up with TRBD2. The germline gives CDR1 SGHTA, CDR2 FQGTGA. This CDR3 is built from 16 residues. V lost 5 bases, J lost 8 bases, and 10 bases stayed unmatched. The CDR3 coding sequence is TGTGCCAGCAGCCTTAGACTAGCGGGAGCCCCCGATGAGCAGTTCTTC. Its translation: CASSLRLAGAPDEQFF.

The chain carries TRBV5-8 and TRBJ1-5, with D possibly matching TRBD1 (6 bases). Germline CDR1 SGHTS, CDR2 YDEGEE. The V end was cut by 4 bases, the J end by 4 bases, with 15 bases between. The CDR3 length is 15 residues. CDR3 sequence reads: CASSGGGTTNQPQHF. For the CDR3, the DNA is TGTGCCAGCAGCGGGGGGGGGACAACGAATCAGCCCCAGCATTTT.

CDR3 loop: CASSPRDTAISGANVLTF. CDR3 DNA: TGTGCCAGCTCACCCCGGGACACGGCCATTTCTGGGGCCAACGTCCTGACTTTC. This chain connects TRBV18 to TRBJ2-6; maybe TRBD1 (6 bases). Germline V gene sequence: CDR1 KGHSH, CDR2 LQKENI. Trimming removed 3 bases from V and 1 base from J, with 16 bases in between. The CDR3 length is 18 residues.

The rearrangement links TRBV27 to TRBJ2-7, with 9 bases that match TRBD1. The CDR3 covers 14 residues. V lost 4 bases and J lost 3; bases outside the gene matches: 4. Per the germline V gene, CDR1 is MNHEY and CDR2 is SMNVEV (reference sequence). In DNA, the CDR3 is TGTGCCAGCAGTTCCCCGGGACAGGGCTACGAGCAGTACTTC. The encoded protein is CASSSPGQGYEQYF.

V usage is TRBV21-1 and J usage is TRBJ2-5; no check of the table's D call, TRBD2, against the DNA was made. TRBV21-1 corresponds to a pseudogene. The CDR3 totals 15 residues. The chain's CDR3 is CASSSTTVYQETQYF. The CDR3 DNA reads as TGTGCCAGCAGCTCAACGACTGTGTACCAAGAGACCCAGTACTTC.